This T cell receptor beta chain stems from a study of T-cell memory formation after mild COVID-19. TCR alpha and TCR beta cDNA libraries carrying sample barcodes and UMIs were produced by 5'RACE using constant-segment primers. TCRdb ran MiXCR on the 5' RACE reads and lists one entry per CDR3 protein. The sample has 550,000 to 600,000 distinct CDR3 sequences, roughly 21% seen once. This CDR3 has 14 amino acids. V lost 4 bases and J lost 1; bases outside the gene matches: 4. Looked up from germline, CDR1 is SGHRS and CDR2 is YFSETQ. This clonotype appeared a few times. Sequencing was done on a sample of PBMCs or a T cell subset sorted from them (not recorded which). The rearrangement uses TRBV5-1 and TRBJ2-5; 7 nucleotides match TRBD1. The clonotype originates from an adult woman who had mild COVID-19 (a few samples of this study predate the infection). Cell type and time point are not known. The CDR3 coding sequence is TGCGCCAGCAGCGGAGGACAGGCCCAAGAGACCCAGTACTTC. Protein product: CASSGGQAQETQYF.